Below, 18 T cell receptor beta chains from the same sample are listed, as sequenced in a study of radiotherapy plus CTLA-4 blockade in lung cancer. Assay: immunoSEQ multiplex PCR; the TCRdb copy retains only in-frame clones and omits some. Of approximately 70,000 clones detected, around 69% appear once; the ten largest clones hold about a sixth. The specimen was peripheral blood, collected from a patient treated with radiotherapy plus ipilimumab. These receptor sequences come from a human donor with non-small cell lung cancer whose response to radiotherapy plus ipilimumab could not be evaluated. Some clones in this sample may be carry-over from other donors' samples.

The chain recombines TRBV19 with TRBJ1-1; a weak D match, TRBD1 (5 bases). The CDR3 runs to 14 residues. V shed 5 bases and J shed 3 bases, with 13 bases lying between them. From germline, CDR1 is LNHDA and CDR2 SQIVND (reference sequence). DNA for the CDR3: TGTGCCAGTAGTCTACATACAGGTTACACTGAAGCTTTCTTT. Its translation is CASSLHTGYTEAFF.

This clone has a single count. The genes are TRBV5-6 and TRBJ1-1; D gene uncertain. The CDR3 totals 14 residues. Germline V gene sequence: CDR1 SGHDT, CDR2 YYEEEE. V lost 6 bases to trimming and J lost 4 bases, with 16 bases between them. The DNA of the CDR3 is TGTGCCAGCATCCCGTATATGGTAGCCACTGAAGCTTTCTTT. Its translation is CASIPYMVATEAFF.

The rearrangement links TRBV7-2 to TRBJ1-1, with D possibly matching TRBD1 (5 bases). This CDR3 is built from 14 residues. Per germline, CDR1 SGHTA and CDR2 FQGNSA. Trimming removed 4 bases at V and 6 bases at J, with 15 bases between. The CDR3 reads CASSSQGPGAEAFF. DNA of the CDR3: TGTGCCAGCAGCTCCCAGGGCCCAGGCGCTGAAGCTTTCTTT.

This CDR3 is CASSADRVETQYF. The DNA of the CDR3 is TGTGCCAGCAGCGCAGACAGGGTAGAGACCCAGTACTTC. The chain combines TRBV2 with TRBJ2-5; 7 nucleotides line up with TRBD1. V shed 6 bases and J 4 bases; nucleotides not matched to a gene: 5. The CDR3 is made up of 13 amino acids. CDR1 is SNHLY, CDR2 FYNNEI, per germline.

V and J are TRBV29-1 and TRBJ2-3; TRBD1 matches at 8 bases. Germline CDR1 is SQVTM and CDR2 is ANQGSEA. V dropped 8 bases and J dropped 4; count of bases not matched to a gene: 8. The CDR3 covers 13 residues. This CDR3 reads CSTTGVAPDTQYF. The CDR3 DNA is TGCAGCACGACAGGGGTGGCCCCAGATACGCAGTATTTT.

This clone showed up just a few times. The chain recombines TRBV28 with TRBJ1-4; the D gene is possibly TRBD1 (5 bases). The CDR3 consists of 12 residues. Deletions cut 6 bases from V and 6 bases from J, with 8 bases between. CDR1 MDHEN and CDR2 SYDVKM come from the germline V gene. CDR3 residues: CASRGRYEKLFF. CDR3 bases: TGTGCCAGCAGGGGGCGGTATGAAAAACTGTTTTTT.

V gene TRBV2 combines with J gene TRBJ1-6, with D tentatively TRBD1 (5 bases). The V and J ends lost 1 base and 9 bases respectively, with 16 bases between them. CDR3 length: 16 amino acids. Looked up from germline, CDR1 is SNHLY and CDR2 is FYNNEI. CDR3 DNA sequence: TGTGCCAGCAGTGAAGGATGGAGTCAGGGATCTTCACCCCTCCACTTT. Residues: CASSEGWSQGSSPLHF.

A few counts support this clone. The V and J genes are TRBV4-2 and TRBJ2-3, with 11 bases lining up with TRBD2. V dropped 5 bases and J dropped 0; count of bases not matched to a gene: 7. Germline V gene data show CDR1 as LGHNA and CDR2 as YNFKEQ. This CDR3 region has 17 residues. CDR3 sequence (DNA): TGTGCCAGCAGCGAGGGCCTAGCGGGGGGTAGCACAGATACGCAGTATTTT. It is translated as CASSEGLAGGSTDTQYF.

This rearrangement joins TRBV5-1 to TRBJ2-3, with 10 bases fitting TRBD1. CDR1 is SGHRS and CDR2 is YFSETQ in the germline V gene. This CDR3 is built from 15 residues. Unmatched junction bases numbered 4, after V lost 2 bases and J lost 4 bases. CDR3 sequence: CASSLTGTGADTQYF. In DNA, the CDR3 is TGCGCCAGCAGCTTAACCGGGACAGGGGCAGATACGCAGTATTTT.

CDR3 coding DNA: TGCGCCAGCAGCCCCGGACAGGGCCGCAATCAGCCCCAGCATTTT. This sequence encodes CASSPGQGRNQPQHF. The chain uses TRBV5-1 and TRBJ1-5, with 8 bases lining up with TRBD1. This CDR3 has 15 residues. V shed 4 bases, J shed 2 bases, and the junction held 5 bases outside the gene matches. The V gene's germline CDR1 is SGHRS and CDR2 YFSETQ.

This chain's CDR3 is CAITPGTGGGTNTGELFF. The CDR3, as DNA: TGTGCCATCACTCCCGGGACAGGGGGTGGCACGAACACCGGGGAGCTGTTTTTT. This rearrangement joins TRBV10-3 to TRBJ2-2; 11 bases line up with TRBD1. The V gene's germline CDR1 is ENHRY and CDR2 SYGVKD. V shed 7 bases and J 0 bases; nucleotides not matched to a gene: 10. This CDR3 region has 18 residues.

The rearrangement joins TRBV19 to TRBJ2-3, with 10 bases identical to TRBD1. The V gene end was trimmed by 3 bases and the J gene end by 5 bases; junction bases not matched to a gene: 8. The CDR3 contains 16 residues. Germline CDR1 and CDR2: LNHDA and SQIVND (reference sequence). CDR3: CASSIMGQGRGDTQYF. The CDR3 DNA reads as TGTGCCAGTAGTATCATGGGACAGGGGCGAGGAGATACGCAGTATTTT.

The chain is built from TRBV9 and TRBJ2-1, with 8 bases that match TRBD1. CDR3 length: 15 residues. The germline V gene encodes CDR1 SGDLS and CDR2 YYNGEE. V lost 4 bases to trimming and J lost 8 bases; unmatched junction nucleotides: 11. The CDR3 spells CASSRGDRRVDEQFF. DNA of the CDR3: TGTGCCAGCAGCCGTGGGGACAGGAGGGTCGATGAGCAGTTCTTC.

This rearrangement joins TRBV19 to TRBJ2-7; TRBD1 agrees at 9 bases. CDR1 is LNHDA and CDR2 is SQIVND in the germline V gene (reference sequence). This CDR3 spans 14 amino acids. V lost 5 bases, J lost 2 bases, and 4 bases stayed unmatched. CDR3 nucleotides: TGTGCCAGTAGTGGGACAGGGAGGACCTACGAGCAGTACTTC. Protein: CASSGTGRTYEQYF.

The CDR3 DNA reads as TGTGCCAGTAGGGCCACAGGGGTCTATAGCAATCAGCCCCAGCATTTT. Its protein is CASRATGVYSNQPQHF. This chain joins TRBV19 and TRBJ1-5; 7 bases are shared with TRBD1. CDR3 size: 16 residues. The junction had 8 bases not matched to a gene; V was cut back by 6 bases and J by 0 bases. Germline V gene data show CDR1 as LNHDA and CDR2 as SQIVND (reference sequence).

The chain recombines TRBV6-1 with TRBJ2-2, with D perhaps matching TRBD1 (5 bases). The CDR3 is 14 amino acids. Germline assignment: CDR1 MNHNS and CDR2 SASEGT. V was clipped by 4 bases and J by 3 bases, with 9 bases between them. In DNA, the CDR3 is TGTGCCAGCAGTGCTGCGACAGACACCGGGGAGCTGTTTTTT. Encoded protein: CASSAATDTGELFF.

The chain uses TRBV6-5 and TRBJ1-1; TRBD1 aligns across 7 bases. Germline trimming cut 5 bases from V and 3 bases from J; bases unmatched to any gene: 9. Germline CDR1 is MNHEY and CDR2 is SVGAGI. The CDR3 extends over 15 amino acids. The chain's CDR3 is CASSDFAGGHTEAFF. DNA of the CDR3: TGTGCCAGCAGTGACTTTGCAGGGGGGCACACTGAAGCTTTCTTT.

V is TRBV25-1 and J is TRBJ1-1; 8 nucleotides match TRBD1. This CDR3 comprises 18 residues. Germline CDR1 is MGHDK and CDR2 is SYGVNS. Germline trimming cut 4 bases from V and 0 bases from J; bases unmatched to any gene: 13. CDR3 bases: TGTGCCAGCAGTGGGGCCCCCGGGACAGGCCCTATGAACACTGAAGCTTTCTTT. Amino acids: CASSGAPGTGPMNTEAFF.